The T cell receptor (beta chain) under discussion was sequenced for a study of T cell repertoires in cytomegalovirus infection. The CDR3 length is 14 residues. Trimming pared 4 bases from V and 0 bases from J, leaving 10 bases between. CDR1 is SGHDN, CDR2 FVKESK, per germline. Using its own MiXCR run on the reads, TCRdb lists one record per CDR3 protein. The sample has some 240,000 distinct CDR3 sequences; 15% to 20% are singletons. This clonotype was observed at least ten times. The receptor comes from a human donor in good health (CMV status not recorded). Some clones in this sample may be carry-over from other donors' samples. This chain joins TRBV14 and TRBJ2-7; D is perhaps TRBD1 (5 bases). Specimen: CD8+ T cells from PBMCs. CDR3 DNA: TGTGCCAGCAGCCCGGACATGAGCTCCTACGAGCAGTACTTC. This translates into CASSPDMSSYEQYF.